Following are 28 T cell receptor beta chains from one sample sequenced in a study of T cells in Graves' hyperthyroidism and ophthalmopathy. Amplification yielded TCR beta CDR3 regions, with RNA transcripts as the source. Carried out on the TCR CDR3, a first-round RT-PCR used the HTBI primer set. From the multiplex PCR reads, TCRdb called clonotypes with MiXCR, one entry per CDR3 protein. The sample includes approximately 300,000 distinct CDR3 sequences, around 16% seen only once; the top ten take around 34%. Sequenced: blood. Source of these receptors: a man under 40 with Graves' hyperthyroidism.

This clonotype has more than one count but fewer than ten. V usage is TRBV6-9 and J usage is TRBJ1-6, with TRBD1 matching 8 bases. V shed 4 bases and J 6 bases; nucleotides not matched to a gene: 5. The germline gives CDR1 MNHGY, CDR2 SVAAGI. This CDR3 contains 15 residues. In nucleotides, the CDR3 is TGTGCCAGCAGTTTAGTGGACAGGGTTAATTCACCCCTCCACTTT. This translates into CASSLVDRVNSPLHF.

Note on this clonotype: This could be a read error, since a much larger clone is one nucleotide away. The missing conserved phenylalanine or tryptophan at the end of this CDR3 makes a read error likely. V and J are TRBV28 and TRBJ2-1; tentative D call: TRBD2 (6 bases). Trimming removed 3 bases at V and 3 bases at J, with 15 bases between. The CDR3 covers 16 residues. The germline gives CDR1 MDHEN, CDR2 SYDVKM. The CDR3 reads CASSLPRDSLYNEQFS. In nucleotides, the CDR3 is TGTGCCAGCAGTTTGCCCCGGGACTCCCTCTACAATGAGCAGTTCTCC.

This clonotype was picked up many times. This chain connects TRBV7-9 to TRBJ2-5; perhaps D is TRBD1 or TRBD2 (6 bases each). The germline CDR1 and CDR2 sequences are SEHNR and FQNEAQ (reference sequence). V gave up 1 base and J gave up 5 bases, with 14 bases separating them. There are 15 residues in the CDR3. CDR3 residues: CASSLDTGAWETQYF. CDR3 bases: TGTGCCAGCAGCTTAGATACGGGGGCATGGGAGACCCAGTACTTC.

This clonotype was detected ten times or more. This CDR3 reads CAWIKGQGGEQYF. CDR3 sequence (DNA): TGTGCCTGGATAAAGGGACAGGGGGGCGAGCAGTACTTC. The rearrangement uses TRBV30 and TRBJ2-7; 11 bases map to TRBD1. V was clipped by 4 bases and J by 6 bases; unmatched bases: 5. Germline CDR1 GTSNPN, CDR2 SVGIG (reference sequence). CDR3 length: 13 amino acids.

The chain uses TRBV4-1 and TRBJ2-5; 8 bases match TRBD1. CDR3 size: 16 residues. Looked up from germline, CDR1 is MGHRA and CDR2 is YSYEKL. J gave up 1 base and V 3 bases, and 7 bases lay outside the gene matches. CDR3 in DNA: TGCGCCAGCAGCCAGGAACTGACAGGGGCCCAAGAGACCCAGTACTTC. Its translation: CASSQELTGAQETQYF.

This clonotype turned up a few times. The rearrangement links TRBV12-3 or TRBV12-4 to TRBJ1-4; tentatively, D is TRBD1 (5 bases). V was shortened by 3 bases and J by 0 bases, with 11 bases between the two germline ends. The CDR3 totals 16 residues. CDR3 sequence: CASSFLGASTNEKLFF. The CDR3 DNA reads as TGTGCCAGCAGTTTTCTCGGGGCCTCAACTAATGAAAAACTGTTTTTT.

This clonotype was observed a handful of times. The chain joins TRBV12-3 or TRBV12-4 to TRBJ1-1; no clear D gene. The V end lost 3 bases, the J end lost 6 bases, and 8 bases lay between the germline ends. This CDR3 is built from 12 residues. The CDR3 region is CASSFDTSEAFF. Here the CDR3 DNA reads TGTGCCAGCAGTTTTGACACATCTGAAGCTTTCTTT.

This clonotype was recorded many times. The chain links TRBV27 to TRBJ1-1; 8 bases are a match to TRBD1. Germline CDR1 is MNHEY and CDR2 is SMNVEV (reference sequence). This CDR3 region has 17 residues. V lost 6 bases, J lost 5 bases, and 17 bases stayed unmatched. CDR3 in amino acids: CASRTPSTGASKTEAFF. The CDR3 DNA follows: TGTGCCAGCAGGACGCCCTCGACAGGGGCGTCGAAAACTGAAGCTTTCTTT.

The table lists this clonotype with many counts. V gene TRBV3-1 combines with J gene TRBJ2-1; TRBD2 aligns across 11 bases. Trimming at V came to 2 bases and at J to 6 bases, leaving 9 bases not matched to a gene. CDR1 is LGHDT and CDR2 is YNNKEL in the germline V gene (reference sequence). The CDR3 has 17 residues. The chain's CDR3 is CASSQLTSGKSANEQFF. The CDR3, as DNA: TGTGCCAGCAGCCAATTGACTAGCGGGAAATCGGCCAATGAGCAGTTCTTC.

The chain combines TRBV6-1 with TRBJ1-5; TRBD1 might be the D (5 bases). The germline V gene encodes CDR1 MNHNS and CDR2 SASEGT. This CDR3 contains 16 residues. Deletions cut 6 bases from V and 11 bases from J, with 26 bases between. The CDR3 loop reads CASSLRGPLESTAQHF. CDR3 bases: TGTGCCAGCAGCCTTAGGGGACCCCTAGAAAGTACGGCCCAGCATTTT.

Of note for this clonotype: Just one base apart from a much larger clone, this may be a read error. The rearrangement joins TRBV11-2 to TRBJ1-1; the match to TRBD1 covers 8 bases. The V gene's germline CDR1 is SGHAT and CDR2 FQNNGV. After removal of 2 bases from V and 0 bases from J, the junction contained 14 bases not matched to a gene. The CDR3 is made up of 19 amino acids. The DNA for the CDR3 is TGTGCCAGCAGCTTACTGGCAGGGGGCGTCCTGACCATGAACACTGAAGCTTTCTTT. Its protein is CASSLLAGGVLTMNTEAFF.

The chain carries TRBV6-7 and TRBJ2-2, with TRBD2 identical over 10 bases. TRBV6-7 is an ORF, and what it does is uncertain. The CDR3 is 17 residues long. V shed 6 bases, J shed 1 base, and the junction held 8 bases outside the gene matches. CDR3 nucleotides: TGTGCCAGCAGCAGACTAGCGGGTTCCGAGAACACCGGGGAGCTGTTTTTT. Translated: CASSRLAGSENTGELFF.

This clonotype occurred a few times. The V call is TRBV6-1, the J call TRBJ2-7; tentatively, D is TRBD1 (6 bases). CDR1 is MNHNS and CDR2 is SASEGT in the germline V gene. With 6 bases removed from V and 0 bases from J, the gap between germline ends came to 15 bases. CDR3 length: 15 residues. This CDR3 is CASRPTGSSSYEQYF. The CDR3 region has the DNA TGTGCCAGCAGACCTACAGGGTCGAGCTCCTACGAGCAGTACTTC.

The chain links TRBV9 to TRBJ2-2; D is uncertain. The V and J ends lost 3 bases and 2 bases respectively, with 14 bases between them. The CDR3 runs to 16 residues. Per germline, CDR1 SGDLS and CDR2 YYNGEE. CDR3 protein: CASSALFEANTGELFF. The CDR3 nucleotides read TGTGCCAGCAGCGCCCTCTTCGAAGCCAACACCGGGGAGCTGTTTTTT. Combining the CDR3 with reference TRBV9 and TRBJ2-2 gives the whole variable domain DSGVTQTPKHLITATGQRVTLRCSPRSGDLSVYWYQQSLDQGLQFLIQYYNGEERAKGNILERFSAQQFPDLHSELNLSSLELGDSALYFCASSALFEANTGELFFGEGSRLTVL.

This clonotype appeared many times. CDR3 DNA sequence: TGTGCCAGCAACTACGTGCTAGCTTCGGATACGCAGTATTTT. Translated: CASNYVLASDTQYF. The rearrangement links TRBV12-3 or TRBV12-4 to TRBJ2-3, with a possible D match to TRBD2 (5 bases). V was shortened by 7 bases and J by 6 bases, with 17 bases between the two germline ends. The CDR3 has 14 residues.

The sample holds many counts of this clonotype. V gene TRBV2 combines with J gene TRBJ2-4; D call uncertain. The CDR3 is 17 residues long. CDR1 is SNHLY and CDR2 is FYNNEI in the germline V gene. V dropped 3 bases and J dropped 1 base, with 16 bases sitting between them. CDR3 in DNA: TGTGCCAGCAGTGACCGTTTTGTCTCGTGGGCCAAAAACATTCAGTACTTC. This translates into CASSDRFVSWAKNIQYF.

This clonotype has more than one count but fewer than ten. This rearrangement joins TRBV28 to TRBJ1-4; perhaps TRBD1 as D (6 bases). CDR1 MDHEN and CDR2 SYDVKM come from the germline V gene. This CDR3 has 16 residues. V was shortened by 2 bases and J by 5 bases, with 15 bases between the two germline ends. DNA of the CDR3: TGTGCCAGCAGTTTACGGTTGAGCAGGGGAAATGAAAAACTGTTTTTT. Its protein is CASSLRLSRGNEKLFF.

This clonotype was observed at least ten times. The gene calls are TRBV7-6 and TRBJ1-4; D remains unclear. The CDR3 runs to 14 residues. Trimming pared 2 bases from V and 7 bases from J, leaving 11 bases between. Germline V gives CDR1 SGHVS, CDR2 FNYEAQ. The CDR3 DNA sequence: TGTGCCAGCAGCTTATCAAGGGTGTCTGAAAAACTGTTTTTT. Translation gives CASSLSRVSEKLFF. The full variable domain, completed using reference TRBV7-6 and TRBJ1-4, is GAGVSQSPRYKVTKRGQDVALRCDPISGHVSLYWYRQALGQGPEFLTYFNYEAQQDKSGLPNDRFSAERPEGSISTLTIQRTEQRDSAMYRCASSLSRVSEKLFFGSGTQLSVL.

This clonotype came up many times. A read error may produce the germline difference seen at one junction end. The CDR3 region is CASSLGAGSYEQYF. The CDR3 region has the DNA TGTGCCAGCAGCTTGGGGGCAGGGTCCTACGAGCAGTACTTC. The chain couples TRBV5-1 to TRBJ2-7; possible D gene TRBD1, 6 bases. Germline-derived CDR1 and CDR2 are SGHRS and YFSETQ. There are 14 residues in the CDR3.

This chain links TRBV19 with TRBJ1-1, with D unclear. The CDR3 sequence is 13 residues long. Trimming removed 7 bases from V and 11 bases from J, with 20 bases in between. Germline-derived CDR1 and CDR2 are LNHDA and SQIVND (reference sequence). The CDR3 reads CASTSTTGVLAFF. DNA for the CDR3: TGTGCCAGTACCTCAACTACCGGGGTCTTGGCTTTCTTT.

J is TRBJ2-3 and V is TRBV9; D call uncertain. The CDR3 is 13 amino acids. Germline assignment: CDR1 SGDLS and CDR2 YYNGEE. The ends were cut back, 1 base at V and 4 bases at J, with 7 bases in the middle. The CDR3 spells CASSVTRSDTQYF. CDR3 bases: TGTGCCAGCAGCGTAACCCGGTCAGATACGCAGTATTTT.

Comment on this clonotype: A much larger clone is a single base away; this may be a read error. The gene calls are TRBV28 and TRBJ2-3; 9 bases line up with TRBD1. This CDR3 is 14 amino acids long. The V and J ends lost 8 bases and 5 bases, in that order; junction bases with no gene match: 8. Germline CDR1 reads MDHEN; CDR2 reads SYDVKM. The CDR3 coding sequence is TGTGCCAGCTGGGTGGACAGGGGTGGAGATACGCAGTATTTT. Translation: CASWVDRGGDTQYF.

This clonotype was seen at least ten times. The chain links TRBV13 to TRBJ2-1; 7 bases are a match to TRBD1. The trim removed 3 bases at V and 4 bases at J, leaving 12 bases unmatched. From germline, CDR1 is PRHDT and CDR2 FYEKMQ (reference sequence). The CDR3 spans 17 residues. This CDR3 reads CASSFSRGTTGYNEQFF. Here the CDR3 DNA reads TGTGCCAGCAGCTTCAGTAGGGGGACGACAGGGTACAATGAGCAGTTCTTC.

This clonotype has a handful of counts. J is TRBJ1-3 and V is TRBV19; D unclear. V was cut by 6 bases and J by 0 bases, with 6 bases left in between. CDR1 is LNHDA and CDR2 is SQIVND in the germline V gene (reference sequence). This CDR3 has 13 residues. CDR3 region: CASSRNSGNTIYF. CDR3 sequence (DNA): TGTGCCAGTAGCCGGAACTCTGGAAACACCATATATTTT.

The sample holds many counts of this clonotype. The chain recombines TRBV10-3 with TRBJ2-5; 8 nucleotides agree with TRBD1. V shed 3 bases and J 4 bases; nucleotides not matched to a gene: 4. The CDR3 is 14 amino acids. Germline assignment: CDR1 ENHRY and CDR2 SYGVKD. CDR3 protein: CAISEGTGRETQYF. The CDR3 bases are TGTGCCATCAGTGAAGGGACAGGTCGAGAGACCCAGTACTTC.

The rearrangement joins TRBV20-1 to TRBJ2-7; TRBD2 aligns across 8 bases. V lost 3 bases, J lost 2 bases, and 15 bases stayed unmatched. Germline V CDR1 and CDR2: DFQATT, SNEGSKA (reference sequence). The CDR3 is 17 residues long. CDR3 DNA: TGCAGTGCTAGTACGGGAGGGGGGGGGGGGGGGGCCTACGAGCAGTACTTC. Amino acid sequence: CSASTGGGGGGAYEQYF.

The chain uses TRBV10-2 and TRBJ2-5; TRBD2 agrees at 9 bases. V was pared by 0 bases and J by 7 bases, with 9 bases of the junction left unmatched. This CDR3 is 16 amino acids long. Looked up from germline, CDR1 is WSHSY and CDR2 is SAAADI. CDR3 residues: CASSESGSGRGWTQYF. The CDR3, as DNA: TGCGCCAGCAGTGAGTCAGGTAGCGGGAGAGGTTGGACCCAGTACTTC.

This clonotype appeared many times. The rearrangement joins TRBV11-3 to TRBJ2-2, with TRBD2 matching 7 bases. The CDR3 sequence is 16 residues long. CDR1 and CDR2 from the germline V gene are SGHNT and YENEEA. V dropped 5 bases and J dropped 6; count of bases not matched to a gene: 12. Here the CDR3 DNA reads TGTGCCAGCAGCCTCCCCCGCGGCCGGGGGGCCGGGGAGCTGTTTTTT. Translated, it gives CASSLPRGRGAGELFF.